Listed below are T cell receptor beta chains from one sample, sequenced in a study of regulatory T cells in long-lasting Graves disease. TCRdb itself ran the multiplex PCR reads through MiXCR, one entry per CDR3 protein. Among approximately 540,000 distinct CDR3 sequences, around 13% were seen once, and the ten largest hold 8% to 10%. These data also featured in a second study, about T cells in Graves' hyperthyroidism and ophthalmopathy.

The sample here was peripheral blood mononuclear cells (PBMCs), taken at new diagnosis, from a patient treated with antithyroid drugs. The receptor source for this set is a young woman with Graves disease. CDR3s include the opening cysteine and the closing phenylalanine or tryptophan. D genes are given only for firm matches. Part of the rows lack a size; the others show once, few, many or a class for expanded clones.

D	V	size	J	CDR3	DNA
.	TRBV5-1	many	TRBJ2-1	CASSLATSGSSYNEQFF	TGCGCCAGCAGCTTGGCCACGAGCGGAAGCTCCTACAATGAGCAGTTCTTC
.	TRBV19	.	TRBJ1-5	CASGDGGGPNQPQHF	TGTGCCAGTGGGGACGGGGGGGGGCCCAATCAGCCCCAGCATTTT
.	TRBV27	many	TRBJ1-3	CASSRTSSGNTIYF	TGTGCCAGCAGTCGGACTAGCTCTGGAAACACCATATATTTT
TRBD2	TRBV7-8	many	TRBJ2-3	CASSFLHLRREGTDTQYF	TGTGCCAGCAGCTTTCTGCACCTCCGGCGGGAGGGCACAGATACGCAGTATTTT
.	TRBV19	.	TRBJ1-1	CASISTPGLGAFF	TGTGCCAGTATCTCCACCCCCGGACTGGGAGCTTTCTTT
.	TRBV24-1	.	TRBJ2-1	CATSTGTPNEQFF	TGTGCCACCAGTACCGGAACTCCGAATGAGCAGTTCTTC
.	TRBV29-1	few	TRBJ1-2	CSVARGYYGYTF	TGCAGCGTTGCGAGGGGCTACTATGGCTACACCTTC
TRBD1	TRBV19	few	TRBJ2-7	CASSIALDRGYEQYF	TGTGCCAGTAGTATAGCTCTGGACAGGGGATACGAGCAGTACTTC
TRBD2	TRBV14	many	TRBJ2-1	CASSSDSMTSGSTYNEQFF	TGTGCCAGCAGCTCAGATAGTATGACTAGCGGGAGTACCTACAATGAGCAGTTCTTC
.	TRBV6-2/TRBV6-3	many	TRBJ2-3	CASSRLVQSADTQYF	TGTGCCAGCAGTCGACTAGTGCAGAGCGCAGATACGCAGTATTTT
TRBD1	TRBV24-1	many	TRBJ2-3	CATSGTGGTSDTQYF	TGTGCCACCAGCGGGACAGGGGGGACGTCCGATACGCAGTATTTT
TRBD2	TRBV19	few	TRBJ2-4	CASSIEETSGSFRAKNIQYF	TGTGCCAGTAGTATAGAGGAGACTAGCGGGAGCTTCCGAGCCAAAAACATTCAGTACTTC
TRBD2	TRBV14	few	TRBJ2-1	CASSQVWTSGRGEQFF	TGTGCCAGCAGCCAAGTTTGGACTAGCGGGAGAGGGGAGCAGTTCTTC
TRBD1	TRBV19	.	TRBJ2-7	CASSTGQVNGYEQYF	TGTGCCAGTAGTACGGGACAGGTTAACGGCTACGAGCAGTACTTC
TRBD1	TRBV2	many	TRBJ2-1	CASSEPRQGDFNEQFF	TGTGCCAGCAGTGAACCAAGACAGGGAGATTTTAATGAGCAGTTCTTC
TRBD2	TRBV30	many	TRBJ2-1	CAWNIGAGGNNEQFF	TGTGCCTGGAATATAGGAGCGGGAGGCAACAATGAGCAGTTCTTC
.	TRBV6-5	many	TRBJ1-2	CASSYSQDYGYTF	TGTGCCAGCAGTTACTCACAAGACTATGGCTACACCTTC
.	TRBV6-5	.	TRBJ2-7	CASSYSLRTYEQYF	TGTGCCAGCAGTTACTCTTTACGGACCTACGAGCAGTACTTC
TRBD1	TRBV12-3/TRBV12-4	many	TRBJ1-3	CASSQGALGNTIYF	TGTGCCAGCAGTCAGGGGGCGTTGGGAAACACCATATATTTT
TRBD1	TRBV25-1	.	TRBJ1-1	CAGSNRQGALTEAFF	TGTGCCGGCAGTAATCGCCAGGGGGCTCTCACTGAAGCTTTCTTT
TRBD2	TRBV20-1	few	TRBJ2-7	CSAQGLAGVGEQYF	TGCAGTGCTCAAGGACTAGCGGGAGTTGGTGAGCAGTACTTC
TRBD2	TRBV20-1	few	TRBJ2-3	CSASGRGDTQYF	TGCAGTGCTAGCGGGAGGGGGGATACGCAGTATTTT
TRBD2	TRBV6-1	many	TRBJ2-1	CASTFRRASGVNEQFF	TGTGCCAGCACCTTCCGAAGGGCTAGCGGGGTCAATGAGCAGTTCTTC
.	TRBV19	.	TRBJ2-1	CATNGARRQFF	TGTGCCACCAATGGGGCAAGGAGGCAGTTCTTC
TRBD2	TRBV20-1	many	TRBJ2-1	CSASGGGYNEQFF	TGCAGTGCTAGCGGCGGGGGATACAATGAGCAGTTCTTC
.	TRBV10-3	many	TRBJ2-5	CAISRGVQETQYF	TGTGCCATCAGTCGAGGGGTCCAAGAGACCCAGTACTTC
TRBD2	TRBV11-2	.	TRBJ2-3	CASSSFGTSGTDTQYF	TGTGCCAGCAGCTCGTTCGGGACTAGCGGCACAGATACGCAGTATTTT
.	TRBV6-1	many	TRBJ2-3	CASSERGLSRVGDTQYF	TGTGCCAGCAGTGAAAGGGGACTCTCGCGAGTAGGTGATACGCAGTATTTT
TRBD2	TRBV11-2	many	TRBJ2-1	CASSLSLAVEQFF	TGTGCCAGCAGCTTATCACTAGCGGTCGAGCAGTTCTTC
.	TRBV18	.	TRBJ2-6	CASSAKSGANVLTF	TGTGCCAGCAGTGCTAAGTCTGGGGCCAACGTCCTGACTTTC
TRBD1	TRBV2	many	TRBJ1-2	CGQGGADYGYTF	TGTGGGCAAGGGGGCGCGGACTATGGCTACACCTTC
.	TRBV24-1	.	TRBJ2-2	CATSDLRTDYTGELFF	TGTGCCACCAGTGATTTGAGGACAGATTACACCGGGGAGCTGTTTTTT
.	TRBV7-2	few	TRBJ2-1	CASSLVTGTQYNEQFF	TGTGCCAGCAGCTTAGTAACGGGGACACAGTACAATGAGCAGTTCTTC
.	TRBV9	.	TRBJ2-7	CASSVASRSVEQYF	TGTGCCAGCAGCGTAGCGTCCCGTTCGGTCGAGCAGTACTTC
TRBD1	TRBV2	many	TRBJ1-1	CASTRTGVNTEAFF	TGTGCCAGCACCAGGACAGGCGTGAACACTGAAGCTTTCTTT
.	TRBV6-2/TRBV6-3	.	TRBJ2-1	CASSRGQQEWAVNEQFF	TGTGCCAGCAGTCGTGGACAGCAGGAGTGGGCAGTGAATGAGCAGTTCTTC
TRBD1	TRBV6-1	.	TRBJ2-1	CASKRDRGTLVSNEQFF	TGTGCCAGCAAGCGGGACAGGGGGACCTTAGTGAGCAATGAGCAGTTCTTC
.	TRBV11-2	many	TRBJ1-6	CASSLLRAWNSPLHF	TGTGCCAGCAGCTTACTCAGGGCTTGGAATTCACCCCTCCACTTT
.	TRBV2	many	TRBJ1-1	CASSGGYSATEAFF	TGTGCCAGCAGTGGTGGGTATTCGGCCACTGAAGCTTTCTTT
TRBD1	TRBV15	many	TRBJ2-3	CATSTGQAHATQYF	TGTGCCACCAGCACTGGACAGGCGCATGCTACGCAGTATTTT
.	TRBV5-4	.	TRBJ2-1	CASTQDKGGYNEQFF	TGTGCCAGCACCCAGGATAAGGGCGGCTACAATGAGCAGTTCTTC
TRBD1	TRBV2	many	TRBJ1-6	CASSLTGKYNSPLHF	TGTGCCAGCAGCCTGACAGGGAAATATAATTCACCCCTCCACTTT
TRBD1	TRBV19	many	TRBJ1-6	CASTKGQGLNSPLHF	TGTGCCAGTACCAAGGGACAGGGTTTGAATTCACCCCTCCACTTT
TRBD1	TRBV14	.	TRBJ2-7	CASSRGRGPYEQYF	TGTGCCAGCAGCCGCGGCAGGGGGCCCTACGAGCAGTACTTC
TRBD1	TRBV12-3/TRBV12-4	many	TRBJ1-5	CASRNRDRSQPQHF	TGTGCCAGCAGAAACCGGGACAGGAGTCAGCCCCAGCATTTT
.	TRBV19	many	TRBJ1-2	CASSVAVGALFGYTF	TGTGCCAGTAGTGTCGCCGTGGGCGCCCTATTTGGCTACACCTTC
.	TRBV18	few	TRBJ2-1	CASSPGGYNEQLF	TGTGCCAGCTCACCGGGCGGTTACAATGAGCAGCTCTTC
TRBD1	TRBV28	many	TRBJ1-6	CASSLPGTGVNSPLHF	TGTGCCAGCAGTTTACCTGGGACAGGGGTTAATTCACCCCTCCACTTT
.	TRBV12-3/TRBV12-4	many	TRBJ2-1	CASSFGGEQFF	TGTGCCAGCAGTTTTGGTGGTGAGCAGTTCTTC
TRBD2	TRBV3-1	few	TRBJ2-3	CASSQFSLSAAGGRTDTQYF	TGTGCCAGCAGCCAATTCTCTCTTTCGGCGGCGGGAGGACGCACAGATACGCAGTATTTT
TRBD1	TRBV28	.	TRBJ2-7	CASRRTGTGTTYERYF	TGTGCCAGCAGAAGAACCGGGACAGGGACGACCTACGAGCGGTACTTC
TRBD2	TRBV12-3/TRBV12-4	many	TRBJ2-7	CASSSGTSGRIYRQYF	TGTGCCAGCAGTTCCGGGACTAGCGGGAGGATCTATCGGCAGTACTTC
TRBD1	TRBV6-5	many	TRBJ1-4	CASSYSSQGALGKLFF	TGTGCCAGCAGTTACTCGAGTCAGGGGGCGCTTGGAAAACTGTTTTTT
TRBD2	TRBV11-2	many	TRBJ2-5	CASSPSGRGETQYF	TGTGCCAGCAGCCCTAGCGGGAGGGGAGAGACCCAGTACTTC